The 20 T cell receptor beta chains below all came from one sample that was sequenced in a study of control samples from healthy donors and cancer patients. The method was immunoSEQ multiplex PCR; TCRdb's version includes in-frame clones alone and lacks a portion of them. The sample holds over 65,000 clones, about 89% seen once. The sample consisted of PBMCs. The receptors originated from a woman in her forties or fifties with colorectal cancer.

The rearrangement links TRBV5-1 to TRBJ1-2; 7 nucleotides align to TRBD1. The CDR3 runs 13 residues. Germline CDR1 reads SGHRS; CDR2 reads YFSETQ. Trimming removed 3 bases from V and 3 bases from J; junction bases left unmatched: 2. CDR3 nucleotides: TGCGCCAGCAGCTCAGGGGGGGACTATGGCTACACCTTC. This gives the protein CASSSGGDYGYTF.

V is TRBV2 and J is TRBJ2-1, with 9 positions matching TRBD2. Unmatched junction bases numbered 11, after V lost 4 bases and J lost 7 bases. The CDR3 extends over 16 amino acids. Per germline, CDR1 SNHLY and CDR2 FYNNEI. CDR3 sequence reads: CASSGGAGGPLNEQFF. CDR3 sequence (DNA): TGTGCCAGCAGTGGGGGAGCGGGGGGCCCTCTTAATGAGCAGTTCTTC.

This clone was seen only a few times. The V gene is TRBV25-1, the J gene TRBJ1-2; TRBD1 agrees at 12 bases. The trim removed 3 bases at V and 8 bases at J, leaving 13 bases unmatched. This CDR3 is built from 17 residues. The germline V gene has CDR1 MGHDK and CDR2 SYGVNS. CDR3 amino acids: CASSDQSRGQGASGYTF. Written as DNA, the CDR3 is TGTGCCAGCAGTGATCAGTCCCGGGGACAGGGGGCATCGGGCTACACCTTC.

The V and J genes are TRBV6-5 and TRBJ1-1; D ambiguous. The CDR3 totals 13 residues. Trimming cost V 6 bases and J 2 bases, with 10 bases left between them. CDR1 and CDR2 (germline): MNHEY, SVGAGI. This CDR3 reads CASSRTINTEAFF. Written as DNA, the CDR3 is TGTGCCAGCAGCCGGACCATTAACACTGAAGCTTTCTTT.

CDR3 sequence: CASSLSRRLGQETQYF. CDR3 DNA sequence: TGTGCCAGCAGCTTAAGTAGGAGACTAGGGCAAGAGACCCAGTACTTC. J is TRBJ2-5 and V is TRBV7-2; maybe TRBD2 (6 bases). There are 16 residues in the CDR3. CDR1 and CDR2 (germline): SGHTA, FQGNSA. The germline V and J ends were trimmed by 2 bases and 2 bases, with 15 bases remaining between them.

The genes are TRBV7-3 and TRBJ2-2, with 8 bases matching TRBD1. V lost 5 bases and J lost 5; bases outside the gene matches: 13. The CDR3 runs 17 residues. Germline CDR1 reads SGHTA; CDR2 reads FQGTGA. CDR3 nucleotides: TGTGCCAGCAGCCCGAGGCAGGGGGCAGCGGGTACCGGGGAGCTGTTTTTT. It specifies CASSPRQGAAGTGELFF.

The chain links TRBV2 to TRBJ1-6, with 7 bases identical to TRBD1. There are 13 residues in the CDR3. Germline-derived CDR1 and CDR2 are SNHLY and FYNNEI. J lost 4 bases, V lost 8 bases, and 2 bases had no gene match. The CDR3 DNA reads TGTGCCAGCGGGACAGATTATAATTCACCCCTCCACTTT. Translated, it gives CASGTDYNSPLHF.

DNA for the CDR3: TGTGCCAGCAGCTACCAGCGGGGGGCCCTAGATACGCAGTATTTT. Protein: CASSYQRGALDTQYF. V and J are TRBV3-1 (or the pseudogene TRBV3-2) and TRBJ2-3; 9 nucleotides line up with TRBD2. V was clipped by 5 bases and J by 5 bases; unmatched bases: 8. The germline V gene has CDR1 LGHDT and CDR2 YNNKEL (reference sequence). The CDR3 runs 15 residues.

The chain employs TRBV18 and TRBJ2-6; D is uncertain. The CDR3 covers 15 residues. The V gene lost 6 bases and the J gene lost 0 bases, with 9 bases spanning the gap. In germline, CDR1 is KGHSH, CDR2 LQKENI. The CDR3 sequence: CASSPTLSGANVLTF. The CDR3, as DNA: TGTGCCAGCTCGCCAACCCTCTCTGGGGCCAACGTCCTGACTTTC.

V usage is TRBV15 and J usage is TRBJ2-5, with D tentatively TRBD1 (5 bases). The CDR3 loop spans 14 amino acids. V lost 1 base and J lost 1, with 7 bases in between. The germline gives CDR1 LNHNV, CDR2 YYDKDF (reference sequence). This CDR3 reads CATSRGGSQETQYF. Written as DNA, the CDR3 is TGTGCCACCAGCAGAGGGGGCAGCCAAGAGACCCAGTACTTC. Full variable domain (remainder filled in from reference TRBV15 and TRBJ2-5): DAMVIQNPRYQVTQFGKPVTLSCSQTLNHNVMYWYQQKSSQAPKLLFHYYDKDFNNEADTPDNFQSRRPNTSFCFLDIRSPGLGDTAMYLCATSRGGSQETQYFGPGTRLLVL.

J is TRBJ1-6 and V is TRBV27; D might be TRBD1 (5 bases). V lost 3 bases, J lost 0 bases, and 6 bases lay in between. The CDR3 is 15 residues long. The V gene's germline CDR1 is MNHEY and CDR2 SMNVEV (reference sequence). CDR3: CASSFGGSYNSPLHF. For the CDR3, the DNA is TGTGCCAGCAGTTTCGGGGGCTCCTATAATTCACCCCTCCACTTT.

The rearrangement links TRBV4-3 to TRBJ1-4; D remains unclear. The CDR3 consists of 16 residues. V was clipped by 4 bases and J by 0 bases, with 12 bases between them. Germline values: CDR1 LGHNA, CDR2 YSLEER. This CDR3 reads CASSPEPGATNEKLFF. The CDR3 coding sequence is TGCGCCAGCAGCCCCGAACCGGGAGCAACTAATGAAAAACTGTTTTTT.

J is TRBJ2-7 and V is TRBV6-5, with D possibly being TRBD1 or TRBD2 (5 bases each). CDR1 is MNHEY, CDR2 SVGAGI, per germline. This CDR3 region has 12 residues. V lost 5 bases to trimming and J lost 10 bases, with 15 bases between them. DNA for the CDR3: TGTGCCAGCAGTCACGGGACCGCGACACAGTACGTC. It codes for CASSHGTATQYV.

This chain uses TRBV20-1 with TRBJ1-4; no clear D gene. The CDR3 runs 11 residues. Trimming removed 3 bases at V and 16 bases at J, with 15 bases between. Germline V gives CDR1 DFQATT, CDR2 SNEGSKA (reference sequence). DNA for the CDR3: TGCAGTGCTAGGCCGGATGGTCCTCCGTTTTTT. Translation: CSARPDGPPFF.

The rearrangement joins TRBV4-3 to TRBJ2-1; 10 nucleotides match TRBD1. CDR1 and CDR2 (germline): LGHNA, YSLEER. The CDR3 sequence is 17 residues long. V lost 1 base and J lost 8; bases outside the gene matches: 11. The CDR3 region is CASSQAIGTGVEHEQFF. The CDR3 DNA follows: TGCGCCAGCAGCCAAGCCATCGGGACAGGGGTTGAGCATGAGCAGTTCTTC.

V and J are TRBV19 and TRBJ1-5, with D perhaps TRBD1 (5 bases). Germline CDR1 LNHDA, CDR2 SQIVND (reference sequence). V lost 7 bases and J 4 bases, leaving 17 bases between the germline ends. CDR3 size: 15 residues. CDR3 coding DNA: TGTGCCAGTACCATTATAGGGGCAGGTAATCAGCCCCAGCATTTT. Translated: CASTIIGAGNQPQHF. Full variable domain (remainder filled in from reference TRBV19 and TRBJ1-5): DGGITQSPKYLFRKEGQNVTLSCEQNLNHDAMYWYRQDPGQGLRLIYYSQIVNDFQKGDIAEGYSVSREKKESFPLTVTSAQKNPTAFYLCASTIIGAGNQPQHFGDGTRLSIL.

This chain connects TRBV6-5 to TRBJ1-2; tentatively, D is TRBD1 (5 bases). Looked up from germline, CDR1 is MNHEY and CDR2 is SVGAGI. CDR3 size: 14 residues. V was clipped by 4 bases and J by 4 bases, with 13 bases between them. CDR3 coding DNA: TGTGCCAGCAGTTTCGACGAAAGGGGCTATGGCTACACCTTC. Translated, it gives CASSFDERGYGYTF.

J is TRBJ2-1 and V is TRBV12-5; D not resolved. Germline V gives CDR1 LGHNT, CDR2 FRNRAP. This CDR3 comprises 11 residues. Trimming pared 1 base from V and 8 bases from J, leaving 3 bases between. Here the CDR3 reads CASGLDYEQFF. CDR3 in DNA: TGTGCTAGTGGTTTGGATTATGAGCAGTTCTTC.

This chain joins TRBV20-1 and TRBJ1-4; 8 bases fit TRBD1. This CDR3 is built from 14 residues. Germline V gives CDR1 DFQATT, CDR2 SNEGSKA (reference sequence). V dropped 6 bases and J dropped 7; count of bases not matched to a gene: 10. The CDR3 region is CSASRQGRGEKLFF. For the CDR3, the DNA is TGCAGTGCGAGTCGACAGGGGAGAGGTGAAAAACTGTTTTTT.

The CDR3 protein is CASSLQTSGADTQYF. The CDR3 nucleotides read TGTGCCAGCAGCCTACAGACTAGCGGGGCGGATACGCAGTATTTT. The V call is TRBV3-1 (or the pseudogene TRBV3-2), the J call TRBJ2-3; TRBD2 aligns across 11 bases. V trimming: 4 bases; J trimming: 6 bases; junction bases outside the gene matches: 6. Germline V lookup: CDR1 LGHDT, CDR2 YNNKEL (reference sequence). CDR3 length equals 15 residues.